This T cell receptor (beta chain) comes out of a study of blood T cell repertoires in COVID-19. Turning to the study itself: Acute and convalescent COVID-19 specimens originated in the United States, Italy and Spain.

In the authors' methods: Amplification of reference gene primers provided the estimated nucleated cell counts. Clones were read by immunoSEQ multiplex PCR, and TCRdb kept only the in-frame ones, dropping some. V, J and clone size derive from that table, while D and trimming were established from the DNA sequence. Of around 200,000 clones in the sample, approximately 86% were seen once. Germline loops: CDR1 MNHEY, CDR2 SVGEGT. The CDR3 has 14 residues. Trimming cost V 2 bases and J 1 base, with 8 bases left between them. This chain links TRBV6-2 or TRBV6-3 with TRBJ1-1, with D unclear. The receptor comes from a man aged 35 to 55 with active or convalescent COVID-19. Specimen: peripheral blood. The CDR3 reads CASSYLTPNTEAFF. CDR3 DNA: TGTGCCAGCAGTTACCTCACACCGAACACTGAAGCTTTCTTT.